This is a list of T cell receptor beta chains from one sample in a study of blood T cells in healthy people across ages. TCRdb recomputed calls from the 5' RACE reads with MiXCR, one row per CDR3 protein. The repertoire holds about 1 million distinct CDR3 sequences, 35% to 50% seen once, with over 15% in the top ten. Sequenced sample: blood. Every receptor here comes from a woman aged 60-75 years in good health. The CDR3 runs from the conserved cysteine through the conserved F or W.

V gene,J gene,CDR3 protein
TRBV12-3/TRBV12-4,TRBJ2-1,CASSSDSNNEQFF
TRBV20-1,TRBJ2-1,CSARWGTSGSVTSYNEQFF
TRBV7-2,TRBJ1-1,CASSVFLNTEAFF
TRBV27,TRBJ2-7,CASSSRQGAAYEQYF
TRBV5-6,TRBJ1-6,CASSRDRGSKNSPLHF
TRBV30,-,CAWRAAGESEQYF
TRBV5-1,TRBJ1-6,CASRMGAHNSPPHF
TRBV29-1,TRBJ2-6,CSVLPLSSSGANVLTF
TRBV27,TRBJ2-1,CASSLAGSTNEQFF
TRBV3-1,TRBJ1-2,CASTDGQGLGYTF